A selection of T cell receptor beta chains follows, all from one sample in a study of response to subunit inactivated influenza vaccine. TCRdb used MiXCR to reprocess the RT-PCR reads, holding one entry per CDR3 protein. The data contain a few hundred thousand distinct CDR3 sequences, about 20% of them singletons. The material sequenced was PBMCs from blood, taken 21 months after vaccination. Source of these receptors: a man between 50 and 69 years old who received an inactivated influenza vaccine. Both conserved end residues are part of each CDR3. D genes are given only for firm matches. Clone sizes are given selectively: once, few, many, or a class where the clone is expanded.

CDR3 length | D gene | clone size | J gene | V gene | CDR3 protein | CDR3 DNA
15 | TRBD1 | NA | TRBJ1-2 | TRBV5-1 | CASSLDLGQGTGYTF | TGCGCCAGCAGCTTGGACTTGGGACAGGGGACCGGCTACACCTTC
14 | NA | many | TRBJ1-2 | TRBV20-1 | CSASSSDYARGYTF | TGCAGTGCTAGCTCCTCAGACTACGCAAGGGGCTACACCTTC
13 | NA | many | TRBJ1-1 | TRBV27 | CASSYRRDTEAFF | TGTGCCAGCAGTTATCGGAGGGACACTGAAGCTTTCTTT
16 | NA | NA | TRBJ2-7 | TRBV12-3/TRBV12-4 | CASSSRGRVSSYEQYF | TGTGCCAGCAGTTCCCGGGGGCGGGTAAGCTCCTACGAGCAGTACTTC
13 | NA | large | TRBJ1-5 | TRBV11-2 | CASSQDMNQPQHF | TGTGCCAGCAGCCAGGACATGAATCAGCCCCAGCATTTT
14 | NA | NA | TRBJ2-3 | TRBV7-8 | CASSPQAGTDTQYF | TGTGCCAGCAGCCCCCAGGCTGGCACAGATACGCAGTATTTT
13 | TRBD1 | few | TRBJ1-1 | TRBV12-3/TRBV12-4 | CASSSQGDTEAFF | TGTGCCAGCAGTTCACAGGGGGACACTGAAGCTTTCTTT
18 | TRBD2 | few | TRBJ2-1 | TRBV11-2 | CASSPGLAGGSSYNEQFF | TGTGCCAGCAGCCCCGGACTAGCGGGGGGGAGCTCCTACAATGAGCAGTTCTTC
13 | NA | few | TRBJ1-5 | TRBV19 | CASSKTDSRSQHF | TGTGCCAGTAGTAAAACGGACAGTAGGTCCCAGCATTTT
16 | NA | NA | TRBJ2-7 | TRBV3-1 | CASSQDLTGGTYEQYF | TGTGCCAGCAGCCAAGATCTAACGGGGGGCACCTACGAGCAGTACTTC
12 | NA | NA | TRBJ1-2 | TRBV5-1 | CASSFSSSGYTF | TGCGCCAGCAGCTTTTCATCATCTGGCTACACCTTC